One and the same sample provided the 27 T cell receptor beta chains below, sequenced in a study of shared clonotypes between healthy human individuals. The repertoire was sequenced with immunoSEQ multiplex PCR; TCRdb's copy has only in-frame clones and lacks some. The repertoire holds 190,000 or so clones, with 66% as singletons. The sequencing sample was made of memory CD4+ T cells sorted from blood. Subset in this sample: CD45RA-negative fraction. These receptors all come from a man aged 25 to 40 in good health.

This chain uses TRBV5-1 with TRBJ2-7; no firm D call. Germline-derived CDR1 and CDR2 are SGHRS and YFSETQ. CDR3 size: 11 residues. V shed 4 bases and J shed 3 bases, with 5 bases lying between them. The CDR3 sequence is CASSENYEQYF. The CDR3 nucleotides are TGCGCCAGCAGCGAAAACTACGAGCAGTACTTC.

V is TRBV15 and J is TRBJ2-5; D may be TRBD1 (6 bases). The ends were cut back, 7 bases at V and 5 bases at J, with 20 bases in the middle. Germline CDR1 and CDR2: LNHNV and YYDKDF (reference sequence). The CDR3 is 15 amino acids. CDR3: CATTTLTGTAETQYF. The CDR3 DNA is TGTGCCACCACTACGCTTACAGGGACGGCGGAGACCCAGTACTTC.

The CDR3 nucleotides read TGTGCCAGCAGCTTAGCTGCAGGGCAAGAGACCCAGTACTTC. Protein sequence: CASSLAAGQETQYF. The rearrangement links TRBV11-1 to TRBJ2-5; weak D call: TRBD1 (5 bases). V lost 0 bases, J lost 2 bases, and 7 bases lay in between. CDR1 and CDR2 (germline): SGHAT, FQDESV (reference sequence). The CDR3 is made up of 14 amino acids. Looking up the rest from reference TRBV11-1 and TRBJ2-5 gives the full variable domain: EAEVAQSPRYKITEKSQAVAFWCDPISGHATLYWYRQILGQGPELLVQFQDESVVDDSQLPKDRFSAERLKGVDSTLKIQPAELGDSAMYLCASSLAAGQETQYFGPGTRLLVL.

The chain joins TRBV10-2 to TRBJ2-1; 9 bases agree with TRBD2. Germline trimming cut 6 bases from V and 0 bases from J; bases unmatched to any gene: 3. CDR1 is WSHSY and CDR2 is SAAADI in the germline V gene. The CDR3 totals 15 residues. The CDR3 protein is CASSGAGGSYNEQFF. The CDR3 DNA follows: TGCGCCAGCAGCGGAGCGGGAGGCTCCTACAATGAGCAGTTCTTC.

The CDR3 spells CASSLSPSPGEETQYF. DNA of the CDR3: TGTGCCAGCAGTTTATCGCCATCACCGGGGGAAGAGACCCAGTACTTC. The gene calls are TRBV27 and TRBJ2-5; a possible D gene is TRBD2 (6 bases). Trimming took 0 bases from V and 3 from J, leaving 14 bases between them. Looked up from germline, CDR1 is MNHEY and CDR2 is SMNVEV (reference sequence). This CDR3 comprises 16 residues.

The chain carries TRBV7-9 and TRBJ1-2; unclear D gene. Trimming removed 4 bases at V and 8 bases at J, with 8 bases between. CDR3 size: 11 residues. Germline-derived CDR1 and CDR2 are SEHNR and FQNEAQ (reference sequence). The CDR3 loop is CASSSFRGYTF. Written as DNA, the CDR3 is TGTGCCAGCAGCTCCTTTAGAGGCTACACCTTC.

The chain couples TRBV18 to TRBJ2-1; D remains unclear. The CDR3 totals 13 residues. In germline, CDR1 is KGHSH, CDR2 LQKENI. The V end lost 2 bases, the J end lost 9 bases, and 11 bases lay between the germline ends. The CDR3 DNA is TGTGCCAGCTCACCAGCCGGATTGGGTGAGCAGTTCTTC. It yields the protein CASSPAGLGEQFF.

The rearrangement links TRBV19 to TRBJ2-1; 14 nucleotides line up with TRBD2. Germline lookup yields CDR1 LNHDA and CDR2 SQIVND (reference sequence). V was clipped by 1 base and J by 1 base; unmatched bases: 6. The CDR3 loop spans 19 amino acids. CDR3 loop: CASSIGGLAGVGSYNEQFF. The CDR3 DNA is TGTGCCAGTAGTATAGGGGGACTAGCGGGAGTTGGTTCCTACAATGAGCAGTTCTTC.

This chain's CDR3 is CASSYGLAGVGGDEQFF. The CDR3 nucleotides read TGTGCCAGCAGTTACGGACTAGCGGGAGTAGGGGGAGATGAGCAGTTCTTC. This chain connects TRBV5-5 to TRBJ2-1; 13 nucleotides agree with TRBD2. The V gene's germline CDR1 is SGHKS and CDR2 YYEKEE (reference sequence). V gave up 5 bases and J gave up 8 bases; unmatched junction bases: 13. The CDR3 covers 17 residues.

V usage is TRBV7-9 and J usage is TRBJ2-3; the D is unclear. The CDR3 sequence is 14 residues long. Germline loops: CDR1 SEHNR, CDR2 FQNEAQ (reference sequence). V shed 3 bases and J shed 2 bases, with 9 bases lying between them. CDR3 nucleotides: TGTGCCAGCAGCTTGGTACAGCTCACAGATACGCAGTATTTT. This encodes CASSLVQLTDTQYF.

V usage is TRBV27 and J usage is TRBJ2-4, with D possibly matching TRBD2 (5 bases). Trimming cost V 6 bases and J 0 bases, with 12 bases left between them. Germline values: CDR1 MNHEY, CDR2 SMNVEV (reference sequence). CDR3 size: 15 residues. CDR3 loop: CASSPPGLAKNIQYF. The CDR3 bases are TGTGCCAGCAGCCCACCAGGACTAGCCAAAAACATTCAGTACTTC.

At least ten counts were recorded for this clone. This chain links TRBV27 with TRBJ2-7; the match to TRBD2 covers 8 bases. Trimming cost V 3 bases and J 2 bases; bases outside gene matches: 3. CDR1 and CDR2 (germline): MNHEY, SMNVEV (reference sequence). The CDR3 has 14 residues. The CDR3 is CASSFWTSPYEQYF. As DNA, the CDR3 is TGTGCCAGCAGTTTCTGGACTAGCCCCTACGAGCAGTACTTC.

This CDR3 is CAIGSSHKGNTIYF. The CDR3 nucleotides read TGTGCCATCGGGAGCTCCCATAAAGGAAACACCATATATTTT. This chain links TRBV10-3 with TRBJ1-3; D is unresolved. V was pared by 8 bases and J by 4 bases, with 15 bases between. Germline V gene lookup returns CDR1 ENHRY and CDR2 SYGVKD. The CDR3 contains 14 residues.

The chain carries TRBV5-1 and TRBJ2-1, with TRBD2 as a possible D gene (5 bases). CDR1 and CDR2 from the germline V gene are SGHRS and YFSETQ. The CDR3 contains 17 residues. V was pared by 0 bases and J by 0 bases, with 13 bases between. CDR3 residues: CASSLVTSRGSYNEQFF. CDR3 nucleotide sequence: TGCGCCAGCAGCTTGGTAACTAGTCGCGGCTCCTACAATGAGCAGTTCTTC.

The chain is built from TRBV5-1 and TRBJ2-1; the match to TRBD2 covers 9 bases. The trim removed 0 bases at V and 8 bases at J, leaving 9 bases unmatched. The CDR3 consists of 16 residues. Germline V gene data show CDR1 as SGHRS and CDR2 as YFSETQ. CDR3 in DNA: TGCGCCAGCAGCTTGGATGTGGCGGGAGGGCGGTATGAGCAGTTCTTC. Amino acids: CASSLDVAGGRYEQFF.

The rearrangement joins TRBV27 to TRBJ1-1, with unresolved D. Germline V CDR1 and CDR2: MNHEY, SMNVEV (reference sequence). V lost 3 bases, J lost 1 base, and 18 bases lay in between. The CDR3 is 17 residues long. CDR3: CASSFGRGGRTNTEAFF. For the CDR3, the DNA is TGTGCCAGCAGTTTCGGACGTGGAGGGCGGACGAACACTGAAGCTTTCTTT.

The V and J genes are TRBV11-2 and TRBJ2-7; D might be TRBD2 (6 bases). This CDR3 spans 15 amino acids. V gave up 5 bases and J gave up 4 bases, with 18 bases separating them. Germline V gives CDR1 SGHAT, CDR2 FQNNGV. CDR3 sequence reads: CASSPGLLFRYEQYF. CDR3 coding DNA: TGTGCCAGCAGCCCGGGACTGCTATTCAGATACGAGCAGTACTTC. Complete variable domain (other parts from reference TRBV11-2 and TRBJ2-7): EAGVAQSPRYKIIEKRQSVAFWCNPISGHATLYWYQQILGQGPKLLIQFQNNGVVDDSQLPKDRFSAERLKGVDSTLKIQPAKLEDSAVYLCASSPGLLFRYEQYFGPGTRLTVT.

The chain links TRBV2 to TRBJ1-3; no clear D gene. The V and J ends lost 7 bases and 3 bases respectively, with 10 bases between them. The germline V gene encodes CDR1 SNHLY and CDR2 FYNNEI. The CDR3 loop spans 13 amino acids. In DNA form, the CDR3 reads TGTGCCAGCACCCTGGACGTTGGAAACACCATATATTTT. Protein product: CASTLDVGNTIYF.

The chain joins TRBV7-2 to TRBJ1-5; TRBD1 is a possible D gene (5 bases). Germline CDR1 and CDR2: SGHTA and FQGNSA. The CDR3 sequence is 15 residues long. V was pared by 1 base and J by 6 bases, with 13 bases between. CDR3 region: CASSLDGGRGQPQHF. DNA for the CDR3: TGTGCCAGCAGCTTAGACGGGGGTAGGGGTCAGCCCCAGCATTTT.

The V gene is TRBV7-9, the J gene TRBJ1-4, with TRBD1 matching 7 bases. Germline values: CDR1 SEHNR, CDR2 FQNEAQ (reference sequence). The CDR3 consists of 16 residues. The junction had 11 bases not matched to a gene; V was cut back by 6 bases and J by 4 bases. The CDR3 coding sequence is TGTGCCAGCAGTAATCGGCGGGACAGCTATAATGAAAAACTGTTTTTT. Its translation is CASSNRRDSYNEKLFF.

The chain has TRBV6-5 and TRBJ2-7; unclear D gene. Trimming shortened V by 2 bases and J by 2 bases, and 10 bases separated the two germline ends. The germline gives CDR1 MNHEY, CDR2 SVGAGI. The CDR3 has 14 residues. The CDR3 nucleotides read TGTGCCAGCAGTTACATCTTAAACCCCTACGAGCAGTACTTC. It codes for CASSYILNPYEQYF.

This clone was counted only a few times. The J gene is TRBJ2-7, the V gene TRBV6-5; 7 bases match TRBD1. V was clipped by 6 bases and J by 3 bases; unmatched bases: 2. This CDR3 has 12 residues. Germline values: CDR1 MNHEY, CDR2 SVGAGI. The CDR3 is CASRTGFYEQYF. The CDR3, as DNA: TGTGCCAGCAGGACAGGGTTCTACGAGCAGTACTTC.

The rearrangement joins TRBV7-8 to TRBJ2-1; 10 bases agree with TRBD2. This CDR3 comprises 16 residues. V dropped 5 bases and J dropped 9; count of bases not matched to a gene: 13. From germline, CDR1 is SGHVS and CDR2 FQNEAQ. CDR3 sequence (DNA): TGTGCCAGCAGCCGACCCGGACTAGCGGCCGGGGGTGAGCAGTTCTTC. Amino acid sequence: CASSRPGLAAGGEQFF.

The chain joins TRBV5-1 to TRBJ2-1; 11 bases are shared with TRBD2. Unmatched junction bases numbered 10, after V lost 4 bases and J lost 10 bases. Germline CDR1 is SGHRS and CDR2 is YFSETQ. The CDR3 is 15 residues long. CDR3 coding DNA: TGCGCCAGCAGCGCCTTAGCGGGAGGGCCGGAGGAGCAGTTCTTC. Its protein is CASSALAGGPEEQFF. Full variable domain (remainder filled in from reference TRBV5-1 and TRBJ2-1): KAGVTQTPRYLIKTRGQQVTLSCSPISGHRSVSWYQQTPGQGLQFLFEYFSETQRNKGNFPGRFSGRQFSNSRSEMNVSTLELGDSALYLCASSALAGGPEEQFFGPGTRLTVL.

This chain joins TRBV7-8 and TRBJ2-7; possibly TRBD1 for D (6 bases). CDR3 length equals 14 residues. Between the trimmed V and J ends, which lost 5 bases and 3 bases, there was a span of 14 bases. Germline-derived CDR1 and CDR2 are SGHVS and FQNEAQ. CDR3 DNA: TGTGCCAGCAGCGCGCACACAGGGAGCTACGAGCAGTACTTC. Translated, it gives CASSAHTGSYEQYF.

Only a few counts were recorded for this clone. CDR3 amino acids: CSARENTEAFF. Here the CDR3 DNA reads TGCAGTGCTAGGGAGAACACTGAAGCTTTCTTT. The gene calls are TRBV20-1 and TRBJ1-1; the D is unclear. This CDR3 spans 11 amino acids. The V gene's germline CDR1 is DFQATT and CDR2 SNEGSKA (reference sequence). V was shortened by 3 bases and J by 1 base, with 3 bases between the two germline ends.

The J gene is TRBJ1-5, the V gene TRBV4-2; 8 positions match TRBD1. Looked up from germline, CDR1 is LGHNA and CDR2 is YNFKEQ. This CDR3 comprises 13 residues. Losses at the gene ends were 4 bases for V and 7 bases for J; bases not matched to a gene: 3. CDR3 DNA sequence: TGTGCCAGCAGCCCAGACAGGGGCCAGCCCCAGCATTTT. Its translation is CASSPDRGQPQHF.